These 17 T cell receptor beta chains were all obtained from the same sample, sequenced in a study of blood T cell repertoires in COVID-19. The method was immunoSEQ multiplex PCR; TCRdb's version includes in-frame clones alone and lacks a portion of them. The data hold about 120,000 clones, with approximately 80% observed a single time. Sequencing was performed on peripheral blood. The source of these receptors is a human donor in a cohort sampled during active COVID-19.

This clone has only a few counts. The chain couples TRBV27 to TRBJ2-7, with TRBD1 matching over 10 bases. V shed 1 base and J 5 bases; nucleotides not matched to a gene: 5. Germline V lookup: CDR1 MNHEY, CDR2 SMNVEV (reference sequence). CDR3 length: 15 residues. CDR3 amino acids: CASSLWGTGDNEQYF. For the CDR3, the DNA is TGTGCCAGCAGTTTATGGGGGACAGGGGATAACGAGCAGTACTTC.

The V call is TRBV6-1, the J call TRBJ2-7; 13 nucleotides line up with TRBD2. The germline V gene has CDR1 MNHNS and CDR2 SASEGT. J was trimmed by 7 bases and V by 0 bases; bases with no gene match: 12. The CDR3 totals 18 residues. The CDR3 loop reads CASSEAGRLAGGSWEQYF. CDR3 DNA: TGTGCCAGCAGTGAAGCGGGCCGACTAGCGGGAGGATCTTGGGAGCAGTACTTC.

This chain uses TRBV27 with TRBJ2-3; D unclear. V was shortened by 5 bases and J by 4 bases, with 10 bases between the two germline ends. Germline loops: CDR1 MNHEY, CDR2 SMNVEV (reference sequence). This CDR3 spans 13 amino acids. As DNA, the CDR3 is TGTGCCAGCAGTGGAGTCGAGGCAGATACGCAGTATTTT. Translation: CASSGVEADTQYF.

This clone was observed a single time. The rearrangement links TRBV10-3 to TRBJ1-4, with D possibly TRBD1 on 5 matching bases. CDR3 length equals 13 residues. Germline-derived CDR1 and CDR2 are ENHRY and SYGVKD. V was cut by 3 bases and J by 13 bases, with 15 bases left in between. CDR3 bases: TGTGCCATCAGTGACATCCCCCGCCAGGGACTGTTTTTT. It codes for CAISDIPRQGLFF.

The chain links TRBV18 to TRBJ2-5, with 7 bases aligning to TRBD1. The CDR3 sequence is 17 residues long. V dropped 1 base and J dropped 4; count of bases not matched to a gene: 12. Germline CDR1 reads KGHSH; CDR2 reads LQKENI. CDR3 sequence: CASSPRIPRAGGETQYF. CDR3 DNA sequence: TGTGCCAGCTCACCACGGATCCCAAGGGCAGGGGGAGAGACCCAGTACTTC.

The V gene is TRBV9, the J gene TRBJ2-7; TRBD2 agrees at 12 bases. Trimming took 3 bases from V and 0 from J; bases not matched to a gene: 4. The CDR3 contains 16 residues. The germline V gene has CDR1 SGDLS and CDR2 YYNGEE. The CDR3 nucleotides read TGTGCCAGCAGCGGGACTAGCGGGACAAGCTCCTACGAGCAGTACTTC. It yields the protein CASSGTSGTSSYEQYF.

This clone was detected only once. The V gene is TRBV2, the J gene TRBJ2-7; maybe TRBD2 (5 bases). Germline V CDR1 and CDR2: SNHLY, FYNNEI. The CDR3 covers 15 residues. Trimming removed 2 bases at V and 2 bases at J, with 13 bases between. CDR3 DNA sequence: TGTGCCAGCAGTGAAATCTCCGACTACCCCTACGAGCAGTACTTC. It yields the protein CASSEISDYPYEQYF.

The chain has TRBV5-4 and TRBJ1-6; D may be TRBD1 (5 bases). V was clipped by 4 bases and J by 14 bases, with 19 bases between them. Per the germline V gene, CDR1 is SGHNT and CDR2 is YYREEE (reference sequence). The CDR3 runs 14 residues. CDR3 in DNA: TGTGCCAGCAGCCTCGGGGGTTTTCAGGGCACCCTCCACTTT. This encodes CASSLGGFQGTLHF.

The genes are TRBV18 and TRBJ2-7; 12 bases agree with TRBD2. The CDR3 runs to 15 residues. The germline CDR1 and CDR2 sequences are KGHSH and LQKENI. The J segment lost 4 bases and the V segment lost 6 bases, leaving 7 bases of the junction unmatched. The CDR3 DNA reads TGTGCCAGCTCCCAGACTAGCGGGAGTAGGTACGAGCAGTACTTC. This encodes CASSQTSGSRYEQYF.

CDR3 region: CAMGTGLGNTIYF. Here the CDR3 DNA reads TGTGCCATGGGGACAGGGTTGGGAAACACCATATATTTT. The chain links TRBV10-3 to TRBJ1-3, with TRBD1 matching over 9 bases. V lost 9 bases and J lost 4; bases outside the gene matches: 4. This CDR3 has 13 residues. The germline CDR1 and CDR2 sequences are ENHRY and SYGVKD.

CDR3 sequence: CASSWRGGNQPQHF. The DNA for the CDR3 is TGTGCCAGCAGCTGGCGAGGGGGAAATCAGCCCCAGCATTTT. The V call is TRBV5-6, the J call TRBJ1-5; D is possibly TRBD1 (6 bases). The CDR3 spans 14 residues. Per the germline V gene, CDR1 is SGHDT and CDR2 is YYEEEE. V lost 3 bases and J lost 4, with 11 bases in between.

This chain joins TRBV9 and TRBJ2-1; perhaps TRBD2 as D (6 bases). Per the germline V gene, CDR1 is SGDLS and CDR2 is YYNGEE. The CDR3 contains 14 residues. The V gene lost 0 bases and the J gene lost 9 bases, with 13 bases spanning the gap. CDR3 residues: CASSVALASTEQFF. The CDR3 coding sequence is TGTGCCAGCAGCGTAGCACTAGCCTCCACTGAGCAGTTCTTC.

The chain uses TRBV3-1 (or the pseudogene TRBV3-2) and TRBJ1-1; TRBD1 aligns across 8 bases. The CDR3 loop spans 18 amino acids. The germline gives CDR1 LGHDT, CDR2 YNNKEL (reference sequence). The ends lost 0 bases at V and 7 bases at J; junction bases unmatched: 16. The CDR3 DNA reads as TGTGCCAGCAGCCAAGATTACATCAGGGGGCGAAGGGTTCATGAAGCTTTCTTT. It encodes CASSQDYIRGRRVHEAFF.

The chain carries TRBV13 and TRBJ2-7, with TRBD2 as a possible D gene (5 bases). Deletions cut 0 bases from V and 2 bases from J, with 14 bases between. This CDR3 region has 16 residues. Germline V CDR1 and CDR2: PRHDT, FYEKMQ (reference sequence). CDR3 DNA sequence: TGTGCCAGCAGCTTAGGGGTCGGGATGCTCGCCTACGAGCAGTACTTC. It yields the protein CASSLGVGMLAYEQYF.

The chain links TRBV6-5 to TRBJ1-1; D uncertain. Trimming removed 7 bases at V and 3 bases at J, with 15 bases between. The CDR3 has 14 residues. CDR1 and CDR2 from the germline V gene are MNHEY and SVGAGI. CDR3 sequence: CASKGGIVYTEAFF. CDR3 DNA: TGTGCCAGCAAGGGAGGGATCGTGTACACTGAAGCTTTCTTT.

This chain links TRBV19 with TRBJ2-2, with D perhaps matching TRBD2 (7 bases). This CDR3 comprises 16 residues. Trimming took off 2 bases at V and 3 bases at J, with 13 bases between the two ends. Germline lookup yields CDR1 LNHDA and CDR2 SQIVND (reference sequence). The CDR3 loop reads CASSIPGGLDTGELFF. In DNA form, the CDR3 reads TGTGCCAGTAGTATACCGGGGGGCTTGGACACCGGGGAGCTGTTTTTT.

This clone was counted ten times or more. The chain couples TRBV30 to TRBJ2-3, with 7 positions matching TRBD2. Germline lookup yields CDR1 GTSNPN and CDR2 SVGIG (reference sequence). The CDR3 contains 12 residues. Trimming at V came to 4 bases and at J to 3 bases, leaving 1 base not matched to a gene. The CDR3, as DNA: TGTGCCTGGATGGGGGGGACAGATACGCAGTATTTT. Its translation: CAWMGGTDTQYF. The full variable domain, in which reference TRBV30 and TRBJ2-3 provide the parts outside the CDR3, is SQTIHQWPATLVQPVGSPLSLECTVEGTSNPNLYWYRQAAGRGLQLLFYSVGIGQISSEVPQNLSASRPQDRQFILSSKKLLLSDSGFYLCAWMGGTDTQYFGPGTRLTVL.